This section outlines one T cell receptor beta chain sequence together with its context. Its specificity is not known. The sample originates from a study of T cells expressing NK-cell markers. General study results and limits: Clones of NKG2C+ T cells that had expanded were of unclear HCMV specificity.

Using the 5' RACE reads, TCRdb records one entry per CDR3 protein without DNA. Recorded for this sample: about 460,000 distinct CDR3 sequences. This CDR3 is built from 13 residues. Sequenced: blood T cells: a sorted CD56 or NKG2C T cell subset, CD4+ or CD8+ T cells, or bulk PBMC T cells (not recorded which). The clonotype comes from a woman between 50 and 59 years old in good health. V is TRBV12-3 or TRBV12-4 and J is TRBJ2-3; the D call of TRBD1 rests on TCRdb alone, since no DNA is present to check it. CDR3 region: CASSDRGGDTQYF.